A selection of T cell receptor beta chains follows, all from one sample in a study of spatial heterogeneity in lung cancer. TCRdb re-analysed the 5' RACE reads in MiXCR, keeping a single row per CDR3 protein. The sample consists of roughly 18,000 distinct CDR3 sequences, 4.5% to 7% of them appearing once. The sample in question was lung tumor tissue, obtained at surgery. The receptors come from a female donor with early-stage non-small cell lung cancer. CDR3s include the opening cysteine and the closing phenylalanine or tryptophan. Rows give clone size only sometimes, using once, few, many, or a class for an expanded clone.

CDR3aa: CASSFTSGNTGELFF; abundance: many; v_gene: TRBV12-3/TRBV12-4
CDR3aa: CASSYSNRGYEQYF; abundance: medium-sized; v_gene: TRBV6-6
CDR3aa: CASSLMEPGQGWDNSPLHF; abundance: few; v_gene: TRBV5-1
CDR3aa: CASSTSTQTPNQPQHF; abundance: many; v_gene: TRBV28
CDR3aa: CASSLEGLAGGPGNEQFF; abundance: medium-sized; v_gene: TRBV5-4
CDR3aa: CSARDGSPTGELFF; abundance: many; v_gene: TRBV20-1
CDR3aa: CASSPRYGDQPQHF; abundance: many; v_gene: TRBV18
CDR3aa: CASSPSRTSGRVDEQFF; abundance: many; v_gene: TRBV19
CDR3aa: CASSLRDRGPEAFF; abundance: many; v_gene: TRBV5-6
CDR3aa: CASSLYQGADTQYF; abundance: many; v_gene: TRBV7-3
CDR3aa: CASSVTGRGANYGYTF; abundance: many; v_gene: TRBV4-1
CDR3aa: CASSTQGLEQYF; abundance: few; v_gene: TRBV7-2
CDR3aa: CSVTPVGDEQFF; abundance: few; v_gene: TRBV29-1
CDR3aa: CASRLTGGLAGTGELFF; abundance: medium-sized; v_gene: TRBV6-5
CDR3aa: CAISVFPGNEQFF; abundance: many; v_gene: TRBV10-3
CDR3aa: CASSFSAGGPYNEQFF; abundance: few; v_gene: TRBV12-3/TRBV12-4
CDR3aa: CASSQGGEPLNEQFF; abundance: many; v_gene: TRBV9
CDR3aa: CASTGLAKNIQYF; abundance: many; v_gene: TRBV2
CDR3aa: CASRFRLAGYGELFF; abundance: many; v_gene: TRBV7-8
CDR3aa: CSARGVERERVSYNEQFF; abundance: many; v_gene: TRBV20-1
CDR3aa: CSVEDGWDTQYF; abundance: few; v_gene: TRBV29-1
CDR3aa: CASSQGWGLYNEQFF; abundance: many; v_gene: TRBV27
CDR3aa: CASSQVGQRNGYTF; abundance: many; v_gene: TRBV3-1
CDR3aa: CASKLNHYNEQFF; abundance: few; v_gene: TRBV27
CDR3aa: CATSIYTQSSYNEQFF; abundance: -; v_gene: TRBV15
CDR3aa: CASSLRNFEKLFF; abundance: -; v_gene: TRBV12-3/TRBV12-4
CDR3aa: CASSSLDEIVATEAFF; abundance: few; v_gene: TRBV7-9
CDR3aa: CASSPGVNTEAFF; abundance: many; v_gene: TRBV5-8
CDR3aa: CSVERDRGEAFF; abundance: many; v_gene: TRBV29-1
CDR3aa: CSDGTGTNTEAFF; abundance: -; v_gene: TRBV20-1
CDR3aa: CASRDTGFGEKLFF; abundance: few; v_gene: TRBV6-1
CDR3aa: CASSSDRLSNTGELFF; abundance: few; v_gene: TRBV5-1
CDR3aa: CASSLAGGYEQFF; abundance: many; v_gene: TRBV7-6
CDR3aa: CASSFSLQPTQYF; abundance: many; v_gene: TRBV12-3/TRBV12-4
CDR3aa: CASSQDHGLALFF; abundance: many; v_gene: TRBV4-2
CDR3aa: CSVGALGEQYF; abundance: many; v_gene: TRBV29-1
CDR3aa: CASSLEGHYGYTF; abundance: many; v_gene: TRBV7-9
CDR3aa: CSVGWAGNTEAFF; abundance: few; v_gene: TRBV29-1
CDR3aa: CASSLAFYSGPSNEQFF; abundance: many; v_gene: TRBV5-1
CDR3aa: CSGGMQGSGGTDTQYF; abundance: many; v_gene: TRBV29-1
CDR3aa: CASSVEGGTEAFF; abundance: many; v_gene: TRBV2
CDR3aa: CASRQSSGSWDEQFF; abundance: many; v_gene: TRBV7-2
CDR3aa: CASSPRPYRTEAFF; abundance: many; v_gene: TRBV12-3/TRBV12-4
CDR3aa: CASSLTGDRVDEQFF; abundance: -; v_gene: TRBV4-1
CDR3aa: CASSPFRGRDEQFF; abundance: -; v_gene: TRBV12-3/TRBV12-4
CDR3aa: CASSLTADTQYF; abundance: many; v_gene: TRBV7-3
CDR3aa: CSASPQADSTDTQYF; abundance: many; v_gene: TRBV20-1
CDR3aa: CASSLASSYNEQFF; abundance: many; v_gene: TRBV7-8
CDR3aa: CASGSEVFNQPQHF; abundance: -; v_gene: TRBV28
CDR3aa: CASSPHGGQETQYF; abundance: many; v_gene: TRBV9